This T cell receptor beta chain was observed in a study of T cells in Graves' hyperthyroidism and ophthalmopathy. This clonotype has ten or more counts. With V trimmed by 1 base and J by 3 bases, 5 bases remained unmatched. Germline CDR1 is DFQATT and CDR2 is SNEGSKA (reference sequence). CDR3 length: 14 amino acids. Graves' hyperthyroidism is called stable when ophthalmopathy does not progress within 18 months. Amplified regions were TCR beta CDR3 sequences from RNA transcripts. The HTBI primer set was used in a first-round RT-PCR of the TCR CDR3. TCRdb fed the multiplex PCR reads into MiXCR, producing one record per CDR3 protein. Counted here are 350,000 to 400,000 distinct CDR3 sequences, more than 12% occurring once; the ten biggest clones make up 32%.

This receptor was taken from a woman in her 30s with Graves' hyperthyroidism. The sample consisted of blood. J is TRBJ2-5 and V is TRBV20-1, with TRBD1 identical over 7 bases. CDR3 sequence reads: CSARGQGREETQYF. The CDR3 DNA sequence: TGCAGTGCTAGAGGACAGGGCCGCGAAGAGACCCAGTACTTC.